This T cell receptor beta chain was recorded in a study of T cells in Graves' hyperthyroidism and ophthalmopathy. Whole-study results and caveats: Ophthalmopathy stood apart from stable hyperthyroidism in a 13 V-J model. Among thyroid clonotypes expanded above 0.001, most also appeared in blood.

The TCR beta CDR3 regions underwent amplification using RNA transcripts as the source. The HTBI primer set was used in a first-round RT-PCR of the TCR CDR3. MiXCR, run by TCRdb on the multiplex PCR reads, gives a single entry per CDR3 protein. The data contain about 250,000 distinct CDR3 sequences, about 25% of them seen just once; the ten biggest clones take up roughly 40%. This clonotype occurred many times. Its specificity is unknown. The CDR3 runs to 14 residues. V was pared by 8 bases and J by 0 bases, with 4 bases of the junction left unmatched. Germline V gene sequence: CDR1 MNHEY, CDR2 SVGAGI. This TCR came from a woman in her 40s with Graves' ophthalmopathy. Material for sequencing was blood. The chain links TRBV6-5 to TRBJ1-5, with 7 bases aligning to TRBD1. CDR3: CASGRGDSNQPQHF. The CDR3 DNA follows: TGTGCCAGCGGCAGGGGGGATAGCAATCAGCCCCAGCATTTT.